These T cell receptor beta chains were read from a single sample in a study of beta chain features in type 1 diabetes. Sequenced by immunoSEQ multiplex PCR; TCRdb stores in-frame clones only, minus some. The table has over 350,000 clones, roughly 15% seen once. The sequencing sample was made of naive CD4+ T cells from blood. The receptors were sampled from a woman in her late teens or twenties in good health. Both conserved end residues are part of each CDR3. Fields, in order: clone size, V gene, J gene, D gene, CDR3 DNA, CDR3 protein. D genes are given only for firm matches. Clone size, where shown, is once, few, many, or a class for clones that have expanded.

>.|TRBV29-1|TRBJ2-1|.
TGCAGCGTGGGCGAAGGGAGGCCCTACTACAATGAGCAGTTCTTC
CSVGEGRPYYNEQFF
>.|TRBV5-1|TRBJ2-3|TRBD2
TGCGCCAGCAGCTTGGACGGGACTAGCGGGAGGAGGTCGCAGTATTTT
CASSLDGTSGRRSQYF
>once|TRBV29-1|TRBJ2-3|TRBD2
TGCAGCGTTATCGGGACTAGAACAGATACGCAGTATTTT
CSVIGTRTDTQYF
>few|TRBV30|TRBJ2-1|.
TGTGCCTGGAGTGTAGTAGCGACATCCTACAATGAGCAGTTCTTC
CAWSVVATSYNEQFF
>few|TRBV9|TRBJ2-1|TRBD2
TGTGCCAGCAGCCCACAGACTAGCCCTCCGGTCAATGAGCAGTTCTTC
CASSPQTSPPVNEQFF
>.|TRBV7-2|TRBJ1-1|.
TGTGCCAGCAGCTTTGCGGAGGGCCAGACTGAAGCTTTCTTT
CASSFAEGQTEAFF
>few|TRBV29-1|TRBJ1-1|TRBD1
TGCAGCGCGTCGACAGGGGGCTATTTTACTGAAGCTTTCTTT
CSASTGGYFTEAFF
>.|TRBV7-9|TRBJ1-5|.
TGTGCCAGCGGCGGTTATAGCAATCAGCCCCAGCATTTT
CASGGYSNQPQHF
>few|TRBV19|TRBJ1-3|TRBD1
TGTGCCAGTAGGACGACAGGGGCTGGAAACACCATATATTTT
CASRTTGAGNTIYF
>.|TRBV5-1|TRBJ2-7|TRBD1
TGCGCCAGCAGCCACCGGACAGGGGTGTCGGTCGAGCAGTACTTC
CASSHRTGVSVEQYF
>.|TRBV4-1|TRBJ1-2|.
TGCGCCAGCAGCCAAGAAACCCAGGCCCGGCCCATCTTC
CASSQETQARPIF
>.|TRBV4-2|TRBJ1-2|.
TGTGCCAGCAGCCAAGCCCAGACTAACTATGGCTACACCTTC
CASSQAQTNYGYTF
>few|TRBV25-1|TRBJ2-3|TRBD2
TGTGCCAGCAGCGTCGGGACTAGCGGCACAGATACGCAGTATTTT
CASSVGTSGTDTQYF
>few|TRBV29-1|TRBJ1-4|.
TGCAGCGTTGAAGTTGAGGGACACCTTAATGAAAAACTGTTTTTT
CSVEVEGHLNEKLFF
>.|TRBV9|TRBJ2-2|TRBD2
TGTGCCAGCAGCTGGGCTAGCGGGATCCAAGGGGAGCTGTTTTTT
CASSWASGIQGELFF
>.|TRBV2|TRBJ2-1|TRBD1
TGTGCCAGTGATCGGGACAGACAACACAATGAGCAGTTCTTC
CASDRDRQHNEQFF
>.|TRBV4-1|TRBJ1-2|.
TGCGCCAGCAGCCAAGGGCTGGCCAGATTGTACGGCTACACCTTC
CASSQGLARLYGYTF
>few|TRBV9|TRBJ2-7|TRBD2
TGTGCCAGCAGCGACGGACTAGCGGGGTCCTACGAGCAGTACTTC
CASSDGLAGSYEQYF
>.|TRBV28|TRBJ2-1|.
TGTGCCAGCAGTCCATCCTTCTTGAGTAAGCAGTTCTTC
CASSPSFLSKQFF
>.|TRBV30|TRBJ1-5|.
TGTGCCTGGAGTGCAGATAGCAATCAGCCCCAGCATTTT
CAWSADSNQPQHF
>few|TRBV7-2|TRBJ1-2|.
TGTGCCAGCAGCCCGTCGTCCTATGGCTACACCTTC
CASSPSSYGYTF
>.|TRBV11-2|TRBJ1-4|.
TGTGCCAGCAGCTGGACATGGGGATCCGAAAAACTGTTTTTT
CASSWTWGSEKLFF
>.|TRBV4-2|TRBJ2-7|TRBD2
TGTGCCAGCAGCCAGCCTAGCGGGGTGAGCTACGAGCAGTACTTC
CASSQPSGVSYEQYF
>few|TRBV30|TRBJ2-2|.
TGTGCCTGGAGTGTTGCAGGGTTCACCGGGGAGCTGTTTTTT
CAWSVAGFTGELFF
>few|TRBV5-1|TRBJ2-1|TRBD1
TGCGCCAGCAGCGACCGGGACAGGGGGCGGAGTGAGCAGTTCTTC
CASSDRDRGRSEQFF
>.|TRBV15|TRBJ1-2|.
TGTGCCACCACCCGGGAGTCCACGGGCTATGGCTACACCTTC
CATTRESTGYGYTF
>few|TRBV18|TRBJ2-7|TRBD2
TGTGCCAGCTCACCAGGGCTAGCGGGATACGAGCAGTACTTC
CASSPGLAGYEQYF
>.|TRBV5-1|TRBJ2-3|TRBD2
TGCGCCAGCAGCTTGGATATTAGCGGGATGAATACGCAGTATTTT
CASSLDISGMNTQYF
>few|TRBV5-1|TRBJ2-2|TRBD1
TGCGCCAGCAGCAAGGGACAGGTAGACACCGGGGAGCTGTTTTTT
CASSKGQVDTGELFF
>few|TRBV9|TRBJ2-5|.
TGTGCCAGCAGCGTATCCCAAGGATCGACATTAGAGACCCAGTACTTC
CASSVSQGSTLETQYF
>few|TRBV5-4|TRBJ2-1|TRBD2
TGTGCCAGCAGCCGGCCTAGCGGAAGCAATGAGCAGTTCTTC
CASSRPSGSNEQFF
>.|TRBV28|TRBJ2-2|.
TGTGCCAGCAGTTACAGGGCTGCCGGGGAGCTGTTTTTT
CASSYRAAGELFF
>few|TRBV30|TRBJ2-4|.
TGTGCCTGGAGTGCTAGACTACCTAAAAACATTCAGTACTTC
CAWSARLPKNIQYF
>.|TRBV7-2|TRBJ2-3|.
TGTGCCAGCAGCTTAGTATACCCAGGCACAGATACGCAGTATTTT
CASSLVYPGTDTQYF
>.|TRBV15|TRBJ2-1|.
TGTGCCACCAGCAGAGAACTAGGCGACTACAATGAGCAGTTCTTC
CATSRELGDYNEQFF
>.|TRBV30|TRBJ2-1|.
TGTGCCTGGAGTGTACTAGGGGAGCAGTTCTTC
CAWSVLGEQFF
>.|TRBV30|TRBJ1-1|.
TGTGCCTGGAGTGTACCAGGTGTAGAAGCTTTCTTT
CAWSVPGVEAFF
>few|TRBV28|TRBJ2-1|TRBD2
TGTGCCAGCAGTTTATGGTCGGGAGGGGACAATGAGCAGTTCTTC
CASSLWSGGDNEQFF